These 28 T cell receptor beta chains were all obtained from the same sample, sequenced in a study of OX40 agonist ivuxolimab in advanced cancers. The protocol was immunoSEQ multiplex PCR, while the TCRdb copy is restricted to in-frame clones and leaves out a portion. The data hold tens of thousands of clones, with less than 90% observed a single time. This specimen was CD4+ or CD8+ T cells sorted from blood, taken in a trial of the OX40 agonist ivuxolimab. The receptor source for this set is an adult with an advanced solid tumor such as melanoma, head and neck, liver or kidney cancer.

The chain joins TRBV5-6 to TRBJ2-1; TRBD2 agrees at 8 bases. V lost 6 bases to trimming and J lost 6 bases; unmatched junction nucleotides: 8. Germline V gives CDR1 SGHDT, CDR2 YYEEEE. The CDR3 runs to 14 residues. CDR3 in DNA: TGTGCCAGCACTGGCGCGGGAGGAATCAATGAGCAGTTCTTC. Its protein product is CASTGAGGINEQFF.

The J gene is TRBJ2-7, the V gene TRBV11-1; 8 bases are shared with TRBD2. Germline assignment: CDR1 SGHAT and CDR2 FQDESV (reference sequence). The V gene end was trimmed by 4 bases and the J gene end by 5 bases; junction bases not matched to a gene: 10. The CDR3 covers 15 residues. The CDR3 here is CASSSGGLAGHEQYF. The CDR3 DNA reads TGTGCCAGCAGCTCCGGGGGCCTAGCGGGCCACGAGCAGTACTTC.

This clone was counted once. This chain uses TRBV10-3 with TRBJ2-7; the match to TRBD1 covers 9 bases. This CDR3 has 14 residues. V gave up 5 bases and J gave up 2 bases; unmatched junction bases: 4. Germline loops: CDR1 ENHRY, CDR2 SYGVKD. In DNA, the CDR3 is TGTGCCATCAGTCCCGGGACAGGGACCTACGAGCAGTACTTC. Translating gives CAISPGTGTYEQYF.

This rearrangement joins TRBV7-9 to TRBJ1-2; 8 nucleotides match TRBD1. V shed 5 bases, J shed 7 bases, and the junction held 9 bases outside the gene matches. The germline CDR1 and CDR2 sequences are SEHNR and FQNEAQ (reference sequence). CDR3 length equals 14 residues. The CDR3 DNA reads TGTGCCAGCAGCCTAACGGACAGGGCTGTTGGCTACACCTTC. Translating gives CASSLTDRAVGYTF. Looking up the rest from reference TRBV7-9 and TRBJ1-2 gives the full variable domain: DTGVSQNPRHKITKRGQNVTFRCDPISEHNRLYWYRQTLGQGPEFLTYFQNEAQLEKSRLLSDRFSAERPKGSFSTLEIQRTEQGDSAMYLCASSLTDRAVGYTFGSGTRLTVV.

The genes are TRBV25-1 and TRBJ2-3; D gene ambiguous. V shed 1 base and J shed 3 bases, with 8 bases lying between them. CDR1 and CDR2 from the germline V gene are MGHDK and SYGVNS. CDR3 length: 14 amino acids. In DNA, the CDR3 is TGTGCCAGCAGTGAATTTATGGGAACAGATACGCAGTATTTT. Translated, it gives CASSEFMGTDTQYF.

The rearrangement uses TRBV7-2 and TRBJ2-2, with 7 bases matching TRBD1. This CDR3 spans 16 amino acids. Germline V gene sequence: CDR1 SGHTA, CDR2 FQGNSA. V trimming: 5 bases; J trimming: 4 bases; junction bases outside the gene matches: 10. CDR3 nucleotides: TGTGCCAGCAGCCTTGCTCTCAACAGGGGCACCGGGGAGCTGTTTTTT. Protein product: CASSLALNRGTGELFF.

CDR3 coding DNA: TGTGCCAGCAGCTTAATTGTAGATAGCAATCAGCCCCAGCATTTT. It codes for CASSLIVDSNQPQHF. The V gene is TRBV5-5, the J gene TRBJ1-5, with unresolved D. Germline loops: CDR1 SGHKS, CDR2 YYEKEE (reference sequence). V shed 2 bases and J shed 0 bases, with 9 bases lying between them. The CDR3 runs to 15 residues.

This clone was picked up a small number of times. For the CDR3, the DNA is TGTGCCAGTAGCCGTACTAGCGGGCCATCCTACGAGCAGTACTTC. This gives the protein CASSRTSGPSYEQYF. The chain joins TRBV19 to TRBJ2-7, with TRBD2 identical over 9 bases. V shed 6 bases, J shed 1 base, and the junction held 7 bases outside the gene matches. Germline V gives CDR1 LNHDA, CDR2 SQIVND (reference sequence). The CDR3 is 15 residues long.

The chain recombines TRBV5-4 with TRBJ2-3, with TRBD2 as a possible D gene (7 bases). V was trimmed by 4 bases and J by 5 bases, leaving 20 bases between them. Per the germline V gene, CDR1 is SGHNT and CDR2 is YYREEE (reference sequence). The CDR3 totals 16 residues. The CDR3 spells CASSHPSGIGGDTQYF. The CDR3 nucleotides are TGTGCCAGCAGCCACCCTAGCGGCATAGGGGGAGATACGCAGTATTTT.

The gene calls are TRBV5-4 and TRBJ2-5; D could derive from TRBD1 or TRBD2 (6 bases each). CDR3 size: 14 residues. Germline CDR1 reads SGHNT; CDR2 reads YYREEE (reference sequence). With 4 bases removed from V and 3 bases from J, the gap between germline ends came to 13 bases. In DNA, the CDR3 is TGTGCCAGCAGCCCGGGGGCTGGGGAAGAGACCCAGTACTTC. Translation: CASSPGAGEETQYF.

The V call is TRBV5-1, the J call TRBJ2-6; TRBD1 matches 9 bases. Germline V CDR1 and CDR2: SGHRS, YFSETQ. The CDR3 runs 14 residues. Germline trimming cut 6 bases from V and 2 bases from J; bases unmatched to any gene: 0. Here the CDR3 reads CASNRGPGANVLTF. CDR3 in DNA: TGCGCCAGCAACAGGGGGCCTGGGGCCAACGTCCTGACTTTC.

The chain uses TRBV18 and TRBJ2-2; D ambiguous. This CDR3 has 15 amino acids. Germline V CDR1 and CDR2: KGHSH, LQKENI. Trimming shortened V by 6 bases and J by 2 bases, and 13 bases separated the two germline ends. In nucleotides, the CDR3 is TGTGCCAGCTCGGTTCTAAGTTTAAACACCGGGGAGCTGTTTTTT. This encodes CASSVLSLNTGELFF. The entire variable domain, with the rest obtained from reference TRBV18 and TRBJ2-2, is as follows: NAGVMQNPRHLVRRRGQEARLRCSPMKGHSHVYWYRQLPEEGLKFMVYLQKENIIDESGMPKERFSAEFPKEGPSILRIQQVVRGDSAAYFCASSVLSLNTGELFFGEGSRLTVL.

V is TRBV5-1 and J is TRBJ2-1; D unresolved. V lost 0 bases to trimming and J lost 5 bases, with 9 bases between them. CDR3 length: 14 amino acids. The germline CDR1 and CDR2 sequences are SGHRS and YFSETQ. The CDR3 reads CASSLVAENNEQFF. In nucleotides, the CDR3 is TGCGCCAGCAGCTTGGTGGCGGAGAACAATGAGCAGTTCTTC.

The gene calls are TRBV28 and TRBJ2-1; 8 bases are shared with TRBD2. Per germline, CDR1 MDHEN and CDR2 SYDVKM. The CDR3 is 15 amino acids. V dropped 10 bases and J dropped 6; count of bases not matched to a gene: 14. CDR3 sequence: CATRGGAGVVNEQFF. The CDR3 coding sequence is TGTGCCACCAGGGGTGGAGCGGGAGTCGTCAATGAGCAGTTCTTC.

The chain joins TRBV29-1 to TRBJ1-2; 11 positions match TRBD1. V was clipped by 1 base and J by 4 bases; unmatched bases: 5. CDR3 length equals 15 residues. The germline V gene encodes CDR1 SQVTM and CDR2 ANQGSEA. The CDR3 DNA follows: TGCAGCGTTGAAGGAACCGGGACAGGGGGCTATGGCTACACCTTC. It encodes CSVEGTGTGGYGYTF. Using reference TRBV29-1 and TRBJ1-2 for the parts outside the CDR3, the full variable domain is SAVISQKPSRDICQRGTSLTIQCQVDSQVTMMFWYRQQPGQSLTLIATANQGSEATYESGFVIDKFPISRPNLTFSTLTVSNMSPEDSSIYLCSVEGTGTGGYGYTFGSGTRLTVV.

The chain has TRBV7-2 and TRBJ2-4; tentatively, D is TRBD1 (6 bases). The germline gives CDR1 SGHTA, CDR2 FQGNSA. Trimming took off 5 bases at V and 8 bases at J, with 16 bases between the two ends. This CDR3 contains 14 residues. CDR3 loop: CASSVNRVKDIQYF. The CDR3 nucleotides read TGTGCCAGCAGCGTGAACAGGGTGAAGGACATTCAGTACTTC.

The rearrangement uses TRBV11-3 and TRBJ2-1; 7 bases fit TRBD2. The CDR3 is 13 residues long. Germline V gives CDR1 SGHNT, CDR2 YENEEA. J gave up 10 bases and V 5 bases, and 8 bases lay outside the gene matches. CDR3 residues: CASSTPTSLEQFF. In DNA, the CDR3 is TGTGCCAGCAGCACCCCGACTAGCCTAGAGCAGTTCTTC.

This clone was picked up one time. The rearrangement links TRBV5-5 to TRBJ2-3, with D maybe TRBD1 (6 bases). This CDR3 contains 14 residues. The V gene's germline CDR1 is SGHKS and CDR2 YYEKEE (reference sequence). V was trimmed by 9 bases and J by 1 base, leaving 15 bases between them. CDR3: CATQQDRRTDTQYF. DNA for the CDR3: TGTGCCACCCAACAGGACAGACGCACAGATACGCAGTATTTT.

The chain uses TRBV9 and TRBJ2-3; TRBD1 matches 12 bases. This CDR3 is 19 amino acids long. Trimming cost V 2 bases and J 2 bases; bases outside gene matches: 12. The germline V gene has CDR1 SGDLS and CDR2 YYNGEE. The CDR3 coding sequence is TGTGCCAGCAGCGTGGTGGGTCTGGGACAGGGGGCCTACACAGATACGCAGTATTTT. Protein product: CASSVVGLGQGAYTDTQYF. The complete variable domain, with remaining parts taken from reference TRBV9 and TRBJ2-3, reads DSGVTQTPKHLITATGQRVTLRCSPRSGDLSVYWYQQSLDQGLQFLIQYYNGEERAKGNILERFSAQQFPDLHSELNLSSLELGDSALYFCASSVVGLGQGAYTDTQYFGPGTRLTVL.

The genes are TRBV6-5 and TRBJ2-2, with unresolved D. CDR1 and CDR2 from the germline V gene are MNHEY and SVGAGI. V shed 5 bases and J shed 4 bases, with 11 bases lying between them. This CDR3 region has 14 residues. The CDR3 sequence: CASSSRPGTGELFF. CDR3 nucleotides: TGTGCCAGCAGTAGTCGACCAGGCACCGGGGAGCTGTTTTTT.

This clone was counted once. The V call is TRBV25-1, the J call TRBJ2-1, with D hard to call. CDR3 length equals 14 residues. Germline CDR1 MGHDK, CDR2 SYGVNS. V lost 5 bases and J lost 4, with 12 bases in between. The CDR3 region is CASSTPWQYNEQFF. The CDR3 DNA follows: TGTGCCAGCAGTACCCCCTGGCAGTACAATGAGCAGTTCTTC. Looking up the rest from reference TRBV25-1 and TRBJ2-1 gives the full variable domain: EADIYQTPRYLVIGTGKKITLECSQTMGHDKMYWYQQDPGMELHLIHYSYGVNSTEKGDLSSESTVSRIRTEHFPLTLESARPSHTSQYLCASSTPWQYNEQFFGPGTRLTVL.

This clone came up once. CDR3 in DNA: TGTGCCAGCAGTAACTACGAGCAGTACTTC. Its protein product is CASSNYEQYF. This chain uses TRBV6-1 with TRBJ2-7; D uncertain. Germline V gene data show CDR1 as MNHNS and CDR2 as SASEGT. The CDR3 runs 10 residues. Trimming pared 5 bases from V and 3 bases from J, leaving 2 bases between.

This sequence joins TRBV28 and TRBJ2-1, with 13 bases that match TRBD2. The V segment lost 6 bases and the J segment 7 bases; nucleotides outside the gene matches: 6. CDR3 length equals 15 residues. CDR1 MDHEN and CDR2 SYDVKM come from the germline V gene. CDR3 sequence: CASRPPGLAGNEQFF. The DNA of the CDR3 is TGTGCCAGCAGGCCACCGGGACTAGCGGGAAATGAGCAGTTCTTC.

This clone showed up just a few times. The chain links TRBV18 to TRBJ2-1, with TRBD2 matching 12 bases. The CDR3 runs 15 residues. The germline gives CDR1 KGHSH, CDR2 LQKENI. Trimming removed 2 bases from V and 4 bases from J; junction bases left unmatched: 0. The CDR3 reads CASSPGLAGYNEQFF. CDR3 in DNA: TGTGCCAGCTCACCAGGACTAGCGGGGTACAATGAGCAGTTCTTC.

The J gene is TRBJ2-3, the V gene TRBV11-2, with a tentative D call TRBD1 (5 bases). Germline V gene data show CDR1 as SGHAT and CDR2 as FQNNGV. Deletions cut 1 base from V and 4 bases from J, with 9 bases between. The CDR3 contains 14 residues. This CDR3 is CASSLGRAADTQYF. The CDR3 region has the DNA TGTGCCAGCAGCTTAGGCAGGGCCGCAGATACGCAGTATTTT.

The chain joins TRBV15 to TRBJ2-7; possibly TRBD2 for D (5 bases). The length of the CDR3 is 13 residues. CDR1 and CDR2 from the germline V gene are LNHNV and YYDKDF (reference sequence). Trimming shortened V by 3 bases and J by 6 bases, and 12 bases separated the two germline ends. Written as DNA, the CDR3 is TGTGCCACCAGCAGGAGGGTCGAGGGCGAGCAGTACTTC. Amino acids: CATSRRVEGEQYF.

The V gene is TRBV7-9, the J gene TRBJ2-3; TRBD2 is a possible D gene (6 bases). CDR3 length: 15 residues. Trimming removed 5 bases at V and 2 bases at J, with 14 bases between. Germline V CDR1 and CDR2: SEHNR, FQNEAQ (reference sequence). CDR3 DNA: TGTGCCAGCAGCCGTAGCGGAGCCCACACAGATACGCAGTATTTT. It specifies CASSRSGAHTDTQYF.

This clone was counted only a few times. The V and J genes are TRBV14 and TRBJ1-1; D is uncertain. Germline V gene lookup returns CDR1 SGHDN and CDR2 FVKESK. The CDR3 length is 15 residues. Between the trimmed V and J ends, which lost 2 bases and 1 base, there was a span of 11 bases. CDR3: CASSQISSSNTEAFF. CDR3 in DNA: TGTGCCAGCAGCCAAATTTCGAGTTCGAACACTGAAGCTTTCTTT.